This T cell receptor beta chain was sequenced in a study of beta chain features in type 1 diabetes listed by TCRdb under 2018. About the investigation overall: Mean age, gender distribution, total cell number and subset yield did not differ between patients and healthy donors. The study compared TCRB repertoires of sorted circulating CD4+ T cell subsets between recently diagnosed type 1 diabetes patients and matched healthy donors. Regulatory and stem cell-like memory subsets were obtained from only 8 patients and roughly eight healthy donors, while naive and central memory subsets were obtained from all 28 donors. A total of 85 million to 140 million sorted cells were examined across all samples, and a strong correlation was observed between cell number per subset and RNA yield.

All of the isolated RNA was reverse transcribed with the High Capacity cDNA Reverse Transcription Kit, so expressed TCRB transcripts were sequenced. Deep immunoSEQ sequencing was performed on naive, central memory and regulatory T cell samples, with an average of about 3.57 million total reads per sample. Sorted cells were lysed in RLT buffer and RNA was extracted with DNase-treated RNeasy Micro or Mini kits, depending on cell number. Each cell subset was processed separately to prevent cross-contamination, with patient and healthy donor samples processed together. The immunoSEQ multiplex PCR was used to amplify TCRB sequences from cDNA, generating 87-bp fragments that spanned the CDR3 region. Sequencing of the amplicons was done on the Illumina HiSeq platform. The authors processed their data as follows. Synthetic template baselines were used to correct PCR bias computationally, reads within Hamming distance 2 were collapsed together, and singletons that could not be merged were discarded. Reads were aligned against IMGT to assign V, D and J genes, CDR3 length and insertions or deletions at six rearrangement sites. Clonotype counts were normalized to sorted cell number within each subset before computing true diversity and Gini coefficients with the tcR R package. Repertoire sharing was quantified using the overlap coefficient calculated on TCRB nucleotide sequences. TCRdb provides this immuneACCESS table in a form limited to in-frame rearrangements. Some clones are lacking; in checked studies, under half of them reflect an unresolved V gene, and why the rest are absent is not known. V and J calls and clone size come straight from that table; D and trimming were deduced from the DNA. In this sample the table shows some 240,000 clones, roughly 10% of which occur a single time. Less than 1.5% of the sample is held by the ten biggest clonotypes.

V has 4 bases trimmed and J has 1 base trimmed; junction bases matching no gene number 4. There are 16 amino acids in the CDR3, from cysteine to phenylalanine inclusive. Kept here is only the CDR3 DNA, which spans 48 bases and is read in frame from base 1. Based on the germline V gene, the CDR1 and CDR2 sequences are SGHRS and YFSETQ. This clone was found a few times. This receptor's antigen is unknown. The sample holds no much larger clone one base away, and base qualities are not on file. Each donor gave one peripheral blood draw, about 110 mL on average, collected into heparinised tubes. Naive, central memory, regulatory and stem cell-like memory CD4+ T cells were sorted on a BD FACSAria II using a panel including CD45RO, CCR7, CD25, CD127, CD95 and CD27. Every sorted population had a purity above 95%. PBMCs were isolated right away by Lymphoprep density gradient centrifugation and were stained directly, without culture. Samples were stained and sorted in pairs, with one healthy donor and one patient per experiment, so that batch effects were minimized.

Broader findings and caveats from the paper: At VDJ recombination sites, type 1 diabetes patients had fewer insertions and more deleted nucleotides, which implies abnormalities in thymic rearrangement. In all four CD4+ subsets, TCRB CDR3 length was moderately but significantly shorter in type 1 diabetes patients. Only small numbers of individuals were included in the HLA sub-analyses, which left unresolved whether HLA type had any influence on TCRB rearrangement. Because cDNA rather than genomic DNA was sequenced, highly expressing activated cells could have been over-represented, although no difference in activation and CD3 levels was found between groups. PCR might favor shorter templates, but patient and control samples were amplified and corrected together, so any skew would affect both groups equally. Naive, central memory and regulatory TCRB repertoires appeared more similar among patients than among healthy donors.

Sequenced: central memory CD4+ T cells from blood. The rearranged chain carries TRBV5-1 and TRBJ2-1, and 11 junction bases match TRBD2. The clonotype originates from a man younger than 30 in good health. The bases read TGCGCCAGCAGCGGGGGACTAGCGGATTCCTACAATGAGCAGTTCTTC. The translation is CASSGGLADSYNEQFF.